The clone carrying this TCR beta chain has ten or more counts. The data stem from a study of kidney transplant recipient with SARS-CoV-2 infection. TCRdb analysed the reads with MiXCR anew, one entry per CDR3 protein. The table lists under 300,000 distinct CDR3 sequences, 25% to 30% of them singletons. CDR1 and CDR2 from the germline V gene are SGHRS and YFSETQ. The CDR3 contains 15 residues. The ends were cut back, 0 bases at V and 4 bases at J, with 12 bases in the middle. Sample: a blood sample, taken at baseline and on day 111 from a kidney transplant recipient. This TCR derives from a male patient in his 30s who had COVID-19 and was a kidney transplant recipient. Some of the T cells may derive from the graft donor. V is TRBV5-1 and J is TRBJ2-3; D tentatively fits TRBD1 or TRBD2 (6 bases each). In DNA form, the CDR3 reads TGCGCCAGCAGCTTGGGGGGGGCTATGCCAGATACGCAGTATTTT. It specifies CASSLGGAMPDTQYF.